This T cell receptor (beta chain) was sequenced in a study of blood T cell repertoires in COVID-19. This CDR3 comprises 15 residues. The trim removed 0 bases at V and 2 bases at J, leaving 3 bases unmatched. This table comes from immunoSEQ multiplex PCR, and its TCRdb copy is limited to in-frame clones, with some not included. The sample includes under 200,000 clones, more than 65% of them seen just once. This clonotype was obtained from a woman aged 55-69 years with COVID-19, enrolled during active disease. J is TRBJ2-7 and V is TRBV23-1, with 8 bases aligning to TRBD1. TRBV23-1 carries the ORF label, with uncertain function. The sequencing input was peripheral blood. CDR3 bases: TGCGCCAGCAGTCAATCTAGGGACAGGACCTACGAGCAGTACTTC. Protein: CASSQSRDRTYEQYF.